Following are 22 T cell receptor beta chains from one sample sequenced in a study of identical twins. TCRdb processed the 5' RACE reads anew with MiXCR; each CDR3 protein has one entry. This sample yields around 530,000 distinct CDR3 sequences, of which 12% to 15% are seen a single time; roughly 0.43% belongs to the top ten. The same specimen was also included in a second study, on yellow fever vaccine responses in identical twins.

The specimen sequenced was CD4+ T cells sorted from blood. The receptors originated from a woman between 18 and 30 years old in good health.

This clonotype was detected a few times. This chain joins TRBV2 and TRBJ2-2, with TRBD1 matching over 7 bases. Germline CDR1 reads SNHLY; CDR2 reads FYNNEI. V lost 6 bases and J lost 4; bases outside the gene matches: 5. The CDR3 extends over 14 amino acids. CDR3 protein: CASRIGGFTGELFF. CDR3 DNA: TGTGCCAGCAGAATAGGGGGCTTCACCGGGGAGCTGTTTTTT.

This chain connects TRBV15 to TRBJ2-1; D is ambiguous. The germline CDR1 and CDR2 sequences are LNHNV and YYDKDF (reference sequence). Trimming left V 0 bases short and J 2 bases short, with 11 bases between. This CDR3 region has 16 residues. Written as DNA, the CDR3 is TGTGCCACCAGCAGAGATCAACGCGGTCCCTACAATGAGCAGTTCTTC. It codes for CATSRDQRGPYNEQFF.

The chain carries TRBV10-3 and TRBJ2-5, with TRBD2 identical over 8 bases. CDR1 is ENHRY and CDR2 is SYGVKD in the germline V gene. This CDR3 comprises 14 residues. V shed 5 bases and J 5 bases; nucleotides not matched to a gene: 7. This CDR3 reads CAISFTAGVETQYF. The CDR3 nucleotides read TGTGCCATCAGTTTTACAGCGGGAGTGGAGACCCAGTACTTC.

This clonotype was observed a handful of times. For the CDR3, the DNA is TGTGCCAGCACCCTTGGGGTCCCTAACACCGGGGAGCTGTTTTTT. Protein product: CASTLGVPNTGELFF. The chain couples TRBV6-1 to TRBJ2-2; D unresolved. V lost 7 bases to trimming and J lost 2 bases, with 14 bases between them. CDR3 size: 15 residues. Germline-derived CDR1 and CDR2 are MNHNS and SASEGT.

This clonotype showed up just a few times. The chain employs TRBV10-3 and TRBJ2-5; TRBD1 or TRBD2 may be the D gene (5 bases each). Looked up from germline, CDR1 is ENHRY and CDR2 is SYGVKD. Trimming took off 2 bases at V and 5 bases at J, with 9 bases between the two ends. The CDR3 loop spans 13 amino acids. CDR3 DNA sequence: TGTGCCATCAGTGAGGGGGGAGTGGAGACCCAGTACTTC. Translated: CAISEGGVETQYF.

The genes are TRBV28 and TRBJ1-2, with a tentative D call TRBD1 (5 bases). The CDR3 has 18 residues. The ends were cut back, 3 bases at V and 6 bases at J, with 26 bases in the middle. Germline loops: CDR1 MDHEN, CDR2 SYDVKM. For the CDR3, the DNA is TGTGCCAGCAGTTTGCCCGACTCGGGGGGGACCAACATGGATGGCTACACCTTC. It specifies CASSLPDSGGTNMDGYTF.

This clonotype has just a few counts. J is TRBJ2-2 and V is TRBV20-1; no definite D call. CDR1 is DFQATT, CDR2 SNEGSKA, per germline (reference sequence). The CDR3 runs 12 residues. Trimming took 4 bases from V and 8 from J, leaving 11 bases between them. The CDR3 is CSAIQNGGELFF. The CDR3 DNA reads as TGCAGTGCTATACAGAATGGGGGGGAGCTGTTTTTT.

Only a few counts were recorded for this clonotype. This chain uses TRBV6-5 with TRBJ2-3, with D perhaps matching TRBD2 (6 bases). The CDR3 spans 17 residues. V was trimmed by 2 bases and J by 5 bases, leaving 20 bases between them. The germline V gene encodes CDR1 MNHEY and CDR2 SVGAGI. The CDR3 nucleotides are TGTGCCAGCAGTTACGGGACTCGGCGCAACGGGGGAGATACGCAGTATTTT. Translation gives CASSYGTRRNGGDTQYF.

In this sample, this clonotype turned up a few times. CDR3 region: CASSLTGTGGYEQYV. The CDR3 nucleotides read TGTGCCAGCAGCTTGACCGGGACAGGGGGTTACGAGCAGTACGTC. The V and J genes are TRBV5-5 and TRBJ2-7, with 11 bases that match TRBD1. V dropped 1 base and J dropped 4; count of bases not matched to a gene: 4. This CDR3 has 15 amino acids. CDR1 SGHKS and CDR2 YYEKEE come from the germline V gene (reference sequence).

The sample holds a few counts of this clonotype. The chain employs TRBV7-9 and TRBJ2-7, with 7 bases identical to TRBD1. This CDR3 has 17 amino acids. J gave up 4 bases and V 4 bases, and 16 bases lay outside the gene matches. The germline CDR1 and CDR2 sequences are SEHNR and FQNEAQ (reference sequence). The chain's CDR3 is CASSSTSETGILYEQYV. DNA of the CDR3: TGTGCCAGCAGCTCCACTTCCGAGACAGGGATACTTTACGAGCAGTACGTC.

The chain links TRBV6-1 to TRBJ2-7; maybe TRBD2 (6 bases). V was cut by 6 bases and J by 6 bases, with 18 bases left in between. Germline CDR1 and CDR2: MNHNS and SASEGT. The CDR3 consists of 14 residues. CDR3 protein: CASSVGSGFGEQYF. CDR3 nucleotide sequence: TGTGCCAGCAGCGTAGGCAGCGGGTTTGGCGAGCAGTACTTC.

The chain recombines TRBV11-2 with TRBJ1-1; 8 nucleotides align to TRBD1. V lost 2 bases and J lost 7; bases outside the gene matches: 6. The CDR3 runs 14 residues. Germline CDR1 is SGHAT and CDR2 is FQNNGV. CDR3 DNA sequence: TGTGCCAGCAGCTTACCAGGGGGCAGGATTGAAGCTTTCTTT. Translation gives CASSLPGGRIEAFF. The whole variable domain, filled in from reference TRBV11-2 and TRBJ1-1, reads EAGVAQSPRYKIIEKRQSVAFWCNPISGHATLYWYQQILGQGPKLLIQFQNNGVVDDSQLPKDRFSAERLKGVDSTLKIQPAKLEDSAVYLCASSLPGGRIEAFFGQGTRLTVV.

The chain couples TRBV12-3 or TRBV12-4 to TRBJ2-1, with D possibly matching TRBD1 (5 bases). The V end lost 1 base, the J end lost 10 bases, and 14 bases lay between the germline ends. The CDR3 is made up of 14 amino acids. This CDR3 is CASSLEGSPGEQFF. The CDR3 DNA is TGTGCCAGCAGTTTAGAGGGCTCGCCAGGGGAGCAGTTCTTC.

This clonotype was observed a handful of times. The V and J genes are TRBV7-9 and TRBJ1-4, with unresolved D. Germline V gene sequence: CDR1 SEHNR, CDR2 FQNEAQ (reference sequence). The CDR3 has 12 amino acids. Trimming took 5 bases from V and 8 from J, leaving 9 bases between them. The chain's CDR3 is CASSNGEEKLFF. CDR3 nucleotide sequence: TGTGCCAGCAGCAACGGGGAGGAAAAACTGTTTTTT. The full variable domain, its missing parts supplied by reference TRBV7-9 and TRBJ1-4, is DTGVSQNPRHKITKRGQNVTFRCDPISEHNRLYWYRQTLGQGPEFLTYFQNEAQLEKSRLLSDRFSAERPKGSFSTLEIQRTEQGDSAMYLCASSNGEEKLFFGSGTQLSVL.

The genes are TRBV7-2 and TRBJ2-2, with TRBD2 identical over 7 bases. The CDR3 totals 17 residues. The germline V gene has CDR1 SGHTA and CDR2 FQGNSA. V lost 4 bases and J lost 4; bases outside the gene matches: 12. The CDR3 protein is CASSSTSLRGITGELFF. The CDR3 DNA follows: TGTGCCAGCAGCTCGACCTCCCTGCGGGGGATCACCGGGGAGCTGTTTTTT.

The chain carries TRBV5-1 and TRBJ2-7, with D perhaps matching TRBD1 (6 bases). This CDR3 is built from 15 residues. Germline-derived CDR1 and CDR2 are SGHRS and YFSETQ. Trimming removed 1 base at V and 2 bases at J, with 13 bases between. CDR3: CASSLNPGDPYEQYV. CDR3 sequence (DNA): TGCGCCAGCAGCTTGAATCCAGGGGATCCCTACGAGCAGTACGTC.

This clonotype was seen repeatedly, ten times or more. The gene calls are TRBV12-3 or TRBV12-4 and TRBJ1-4, with TRBD1 as a possible D gene (5 bases). The CDR3 contains 13 residues. Trimming took 5 bases from V and 4 from J, leaving 8 bases between them. The CDR3 region is CASSTGVNEKLFF. The CDR3 nucleotides are TGTGCCAGCAGTACGGGGGTTAATGAAAAACTGTTTTTT.

The gene calls are TRBV20-1 and TRBJ2-7; either TRBD1 or TRBD2 may fit D (7 bases each). CDR1 and CDR2 from the germline V gene are DFQATT and SNEGSKA (reference sequence). The CDR3 runs 12 residues. V dropped 6 bases and J dropped 5 bases, with 14 bases sitting between them. The CDR3 region is CSARGGVDEQYF. CDR3 nucleotide sequence: TGCAGTGCCAGGGGGGGTGTGGACGAGCAGTACTTC.

The V call is TRBV20-1, the J call TRBJ2-7, with TRBD2 identical over 14 bases. The CDR3 sequence is 13 residues long. In germline, CDR1 is DFQATT, CDR2 SNEGSKA (reference sequence). The CDR3 sequence: CSGTSGSYGEQYF. Written as DNA, the CDR3 is TGCTCAGGGACTAGCGGGAGTTATGGCGAGCAGTACTTC.

The rearrangement uses TRBV11-2 and TRBJ1-4, with 7 bases that match TRBD1. V lost 5 bases to trimming and J lost 4 bases; unmatched junction nucleotides: 7. In germline, CDR1 is SGHAT, CDR2 FQNNGV. CDR3 size: 15 residues. CDR3 DNA: TGTGCCAGCAGCCCCAACAGGGGCGTTAATGAAAAACTGTTTTTT. This sequence encodes CASSPNRGVNEKLFF.

The rearrangement joins TRBV5-1 to TRBJ2-1; the D gene is possibly TRBD2 (5 bases). The V and J ends lost 4 bases and 11 bases respectively, with 7 bases between them. CDR3 length equals 10 residues. CDR1 and CDR2 (germline): SGHRS, YFSETQ. The CDR3 region is CASSRGKQFF. CDR3 DNA: TGCGCCAGCAGCCGGGGAAAGCAGTTCTTC.

This clonotype was seen a few times. The V gene is TRBV11-2, the J gene TRBJ2-3; 7 bases are a match to TRBD1. This CDR3 comprises 16 residues. Germline-derived CDR1 and CDR2 are SGHAT and FQNNGV. Losses at the gene ends were 1 base for V and 2 bases for J; bases not matched to a gene: 6. The CDR3 DNA reads as TGTGCCAGCAGCTTAGGGGAGACAGGGCACACAGATACGCAGTATTTT. This codes for CASSLGETGHTDTQYF.